The next 21 T cell receptor beta chains were all read from a single sample in a study of regulatory T cells in long-lasting Graves disease. Combining iRepertoire HTBI primers with Arm-PCR of CDR3 regions, the authors built TCR beta libraries. TCRdb reanalysed the multiplex PCR reads using MiXCR and keeps one entry per CDR3 protein. The sample lists hundreds of thousands of distinct CDR3 sequences; roughly a sixth were seen once. As for time point: newly diagnosed GD, antithyroid drugs for less than 3 months. PBMC RNA served as the TCR library source. The same sample was also studied in work on T cells in Graves' hyperthyroidism and ophthalmopathy.

Sequences were derived from peripheral blood mononuclear cells (PBMCs), sampled at new diagnosis, from a patient treated with antithyroid drugs. The receptors were gathered from a woman aged 40-60 years with Graves disease.

Of note for this clonotype: This could be a read error, since a much larger clone is one nucleotide away. The rearrangement links TRBV6-1 to TRBJ2-7; D might be TRBD2 (6 bases). The V end lost 5 bases, the J end lost 3 bases, and 11 bases lay between the germline ends. Looked up from germline, CDR1 is MNHNS and CDR2 is SASEGT. CDR3 length equals 13 residues. CDR3 residues: CASSTIGGYEQYF. DNA of the CDR3: TGTGCCAGCAGTACGATCGGGGGCTACGAGCAGTACTTC.

This chain joins TRBV10-2 and TRBJ2-7; D is uncertain. The V gene lost 8 bases and the J gene lost 2 bases, with 16 bases spanning the gap. The CDR3 has 14 residues. Germline lookup yields CDR1 WSHSY and CDR2 SAAADI. The CDR3 region is CASYSRRNTYEQYF. As DNA, the CDR3 is TGCGCCAGCTATTCCCGGCGGAATACCTACGAGCAGTACTTC.

About this clonotype itself: Possible read error: a much larger clone is one base away. J is TRBJ2-5 and V is TRBV11-2, with a weak D call TRBD2 (5 bases). This CDR3 comprises 15 residues. The V and J ends lost 7 bases and 3 bases respectively, with 18 bases between them. The germline V gene has CDR1 SGHAT and CDR2 FQNNGV. The CDR3 loop reads CASTKRRPAEETQYF. The CDR3 DNA sequence: TGTGCCAGCACCAAACGGAGACCAGCGGAAGAGACCCAGTACTTC.

The chain carries TRBV29-1 and TRBJ1-1; 7 positions match TRBD1. The length of the CDR3 is 13 residues. Germline V lookup: CDR1 SQVTM, CDR2 ANQGSEA. The junction had 5 bases not matched to a gene; V was cut back by 6 bases and J by 1 base. The DNA of the CDR3 is TGCAGCGTCGTGGGACAGCCGAACACTGAAGCTTTCTTT. This encodes CSVVGQPNTEAFF.

This clonotype was detected ten times or more. The gene calls are TRBV2 and TRBJ1-2, with 7 bases matching TRBD1. The CDR3 runs 14 residues. Germline values: CDR1 SNHLY, CDR2 FYNNEI. J was trimmed by 2 bases and V by 1 base; bases with no gene match: 1. As DNA, the CDR3 is TGTGCCAGCAGTGAAGGAGGGGGCAACTATGGCTACACCTTC. Its translation: CASSEGGGNYGYTF.

The gene calls are TRBV18 and TRBJ2-1, with D hard to call. There are 11 residues in the CDR3. Germline V gene lookup returns CDR1 KGHSH and CDR2 LQKENI. Deletions cut 3 bases from V and 6 bases from J, with 3 bases between. In nucleotides, the CDR3 is TGTGCCAGCTCACCCACCAATGAGCAGTTCTTC. Residues: CASSPTNEQFF.

This clonotype has a handful of counts. The chain combines TRBV15 with TRBJ2-3; possibly TRBD1 or TRBD2 for D (5 bases each). Germline V gene sequence: CDR1 LNHNV, CDR2 YYDKDF (reference sequence). The CDR3 length is 15 residues. The V end was cut by 0 bases, the J end by 5 bases, with 12 bases between. CDR3 residues: CATSRDGDGEDTQYF. The DNA of the CDR3 is TGTGCCACCAGCAGAGATGGGGACGGGGAAGATACGCAGTATTTT.

This clonotype was observed a handful of times. The chain uses TRBV5-1 and TRBJ2-5; TRBD1 matches 9 bases. The J segment lost 5 bases and the V segment lost 1 base, leaving 9 bases of the junction unmatched. The CDR3 length is 16 residues. Germline-derived CDR1 and CDR2 are SGHRS and YFSETQ. CDR3 in amino acids: CASSLTSPDRGETQYF. Written as DNA, the CDR3 is TGCGCCAGCAGCTTGACAAGTCCCGACAGGGGGGAGACCCAGTACTTC.

This clonotype appeared many times. This rearrangement joins TRBV11-2 to TRBJ2-3; D not certain. The V gene lost 2 bases and the J gene lost 3 bases, with 9 bases spanning the gap. The CDR3 is 14 residues long. Germline-derived CDR1 and CDR2 are SGHAT and FQNNGV. CDR3 region: CASSLRARTDTQYF. DNA of the CDR3: TGTGCCAGCAGCTTAAGGGCGCGTACAGATACGCAGTATTTT.

This clonotype is a singleton in its sample. A much more abundant neighbour one base away suggests this may be a read error. The rearrangement links TRBV11-2 to TRBJ2-1, with 8 bases identical to TRBD2. This CDR3 spans 17 amino acids. Germline V gene sequence: CDR1 SGHAT, CDR2 FQNNGV. V lost 0 bases to trimming and J lost 6 bases; unmatched junction nucleotides: 10. Written as DNA, the CDR3 is TGTGCCAGCAGCTTAGATACGGGGGGGAGGATTAGCAATGAGCAGTTCTTC. It is translated as CASSLDTGGRISNEQFF.

There are a few counts of this clonotype. The chain has TRBV19 and TRBJ2-2, with 12 positions matching TRBD2. V lost 11 bases and J lost 1; bases outside the gene matches: 5. Germline CDR1 reads LNHDA; CDR2 reads SQIVND (reference sequence). The CDR3 extends over 15 amino acids. DNA for the CDR3: TGTGCCTCCCGGACTAGCGGGGTGAACACCGGGGAGCTGTTTTTT. It codes for CASRTSGVNTGELFF.

In this sample, this clonotype turned up many times. The chain employs TRBV28 and TRBJ1-2; D remains unclear. Trimming pared 2 bases from V and 8 bases from J, leaving 15 bases between. The CDR3 extends over 14 amino acids. The germline V gene has CDR1 MDHEN and CDR2 SYDVKM. Here the CDR3 reads CASSLDPQPWGYTF. The CDR3 nucleotides read TGTGCCAGCAGTTTAGACCCCCAACCTTGGGGCTACACCTTC.

This rearrangement joins TRBV5-1 to TRBJ1-4; D ambiguous. Trimming removed 5 bases at V and 2 bases at J, with 7 bases between. The CDR3 has 13 residues. Germline V lookup: CDR1 SGHRS, CDR2 YFSETQ. The CDR3 loop reads CASRVRTNEKLFF. DNA for the CDR3: TGCGCCAGCAGGGTTCGGACTAATGAAAAACTGTTTTTT.

The table lists this clonotype with a few counts. The chain couples TRBV11-2 to TRBJ1-1, with D unclear. The CDR3 is made up of 12 amino acids. The ends were cut back, 5 bases at V and 6 bases at J, with 10 bases in the middle. Germline V gene lookup returns CDR1 SGHAT and CDR2 FQNNGV. CDR3 region: CASSPPVAEAFF. The DNA for the CDR3 is TGTGCCAGCAGCCCGCCGGTCGCTGAAGCTTTCTTT.

Remarks on this clonotype: A much larger clone lies one base from this, so it may be a read error. The V call is TRBV12-3 or TRBV12-4, the J call TRBJ1-1; D perhaps matches TRBD1 (6 bases). The CDR3 length is 14 residues. DNA of the CDR3: TGTGCCAGCAGCGGTGGGACACCAAACACTGAAGCTTCCTTT. Its translation: CASSGGTPNTEASF.

This clonotype was observed a few times. The chain has TRBV5-1 and TRBJ1-6; 9 nucleotides match TRBD1. The V gene's germline CDR1 is SGHRS and CDR2 YFSETQ. This CDR3 region has 15 residues. Trimming took 8 bases from V and 6 from J; bases not matched to a gene: 9. CDR3 loop: CASQQGAVGNSPLHF. CDR3 nucleotides: TGCGCCAGTCAACAGGGGGCGGTTGGTAATTCACCCCTCCACTTT.

The sample holds many counts of this clonotype. V gene TRBV2 combines with J gene TRBJ2-7; no clear D gene. Germline V lookup: CDR1 SNHLY, CDR2 FYNNEI. The CDR3 has 14 amino acids. V was cut by 6 bases and J by 0 bases, with 12 bases left in between. The CDR3 here is CASSSRLTSYEQYF. The DNA for the CDR3 is TGTGCCAGCAGCTCTCGCCTAACCTCCTACGAGCAGTACTTC. Using reference TRBV2 and TRBJ2-7 for the parts outside the CDR3, the full variable domain is EPEVTQTPSHQVTQMGQEVILRCVPISNHLYFYWYRQILGQKVEFLVSFYNNEISEKSEIFDDQFSVERPDGSNFTLKIRSTKLEDSAMYFCASSSRLTSYEQYFGPGTRLTVT.

This clonotype has ten or more counts. The rearrangement joins TRBV2 to TRBJ1-2; TRBD1 is a possible D gene (5 bases). The CDR3 is 13 residues long. Per the germline V gene, CDR1 is SNHLY and CDR2 is FYNNEI. Trimming stripped 4 bases from V and 2 bases from J, with 8 bases between. Here the CDR3 DNA reads TGTGCCAGCAGTGCCTCAGGGAACTATGGCTACACCTTC. Translated, it gives CASSASGNYGYTF.

The table lists this clonotype with a few counts. In this CDR3 the conserved last residue, phenylalanine or tryptophan, is missing, so a read error is likely. This rearrangement joins TRBV20-1 to TRBJ2-1; the D gene is possibly TRBD1 (5 bases). The V and J ends lost 1 base and 1 base respectively, with 11 bases between them. The CDR3 runs to 15 residues. CDR1 and CDR2 from the germline V gene are DFQATT and SNEGSKA (reference sequence). The CDR3: CSARARVGSYNEQFL. The CDR3 region has the DNA TGCAGTGCTAGAGCCAGGGTTGGGTCCTACAATGAGCAGTTCCTC.

This clonotype was detected ten times or more. J is TRBJ2-1 and V is TRBV3-1; D is unclear. Germline V lookup: CDR1 LGHDT, CDR2 YNNKEL (reference sequence). The ends were cut back, 1 base at V and 2 bases at J, with 9 bases in the middle. This CDR3 region has 15 residues. This CDR3 is CASSQGNWAYNEQFF. CDR3 sequence (DNA): TGTGCCAGCAGCCAAGGCAATTGGGCCTACAATGAGCAGTTCTTC.

This clonotype appeared a few times. The chain joins TRBV6-4 to TRBJ2-5, with 7 bases matching TRBD1. CDR1 and CDR2 (germline): MRHNA, SNTAGT. This CDR3 region has 17 residues. V lost 3 bases, J lost 3 bases, and 13 bases stayed unmatched. CDR3 bases: TGTGCCAGCAGTGAGGGTGATCGGGACAGCTGGGAAGAGACCCAGTACTTC. Translated: CASSEGDRDSWEETQYF.